This passage covers 26 T cell receptor beta chains from one sample sequenced in a study of CXCR3-negative and CXCR3-positive naive CD8 T cells. Study-wide results and caveats: More hydrophobic TRB CDR3s were found in CXCR3-positive naive cells than in CXCR3-negative naive cells.

Their antigens remain unidentified. Carrying UMI labels, the TRB cDNA libraries were prepared through 5' RACE. TCRdb reanalyzed the 5' RACE reads, giving one entry per CDR3 protein sequence and no DNA. The sample includes about 60,000 distinct CDR3 sequences. The specimen was naive CXCR3+ CD8+ T cells from blood. Subset here: CD45RO-CCR7+CD27+CD95- naive CD8+ T cells expressing CXCR3 (TNR3+). Receptors originate from a human donor in good health. Some clones in this sample may be carry-over from other donors' samples.

V gene TRBV5-6 combines with J gene TRBJ2-7; TCRdb calls TRBD1, which cannot be checked without DNA. Germline CDR1 and CDR2: SGHDT and YYEEEE. The CDR3 contains 14 residues. CDR3 protein: CASNRQGWSYEQYF.

V is TRBV28 and J is TRBJ1-5. This CDR3 has 12 residues. Germline CDR1 and CDR2: MDHEN and SYDVKM. The CDR3 here is CASSFPSAAQHF.

The gene calls are TRBV10-1 and TRBJ2-5. The length of the CDR3 is 13 residues. Germline CDR1 is WNHNN and CDR2 is SYGVQD (reference sequence). This CDR3 reads CASRCEIQETQYF.

The V gene is TRBV7-2, the J gene TRBJ2-5; TCRdb lists TRBD1, though no DNA is available to test this call. The CDR3 is 15 amino acids. Germline V gene lookup returns CDR1 SGHTA and CDR2 FQGNSA. This CDR3 is CASSSPDRGEKTQYF.

V is TRBV12-3 or TRBV12-4 and J is TRBJ1-5. There are 17 residues in the CDR3. The CDR3 sequence is CASSFLAGINSNQPQHF.

The rearrangement joins TRBV6-6 to TRBJ2-7; TCRdb returns TRBD1, unconfirmable since there is no DNA. CDR1 and CDR2 from the germline V gene are MNHNY and SVGAGI (reference sequence). CDR3 length: 15 residues. This CDR3 is CASSYSGRGNYEQYF.

The chain carries TRBV20-1 and TRBJ2-3; TCRdb reports TRBD2, a call that lacks DNA to check it against. This CDR3 spans 16 amino acids. Germline values: CDR1 DFQATT, CDR2 SNEGSKA (reference sequence). The CDR3 loop reads CSASSQDIGSWDTQYF.

V is TRBV11-2 and J is TRBJ2-3; TCRdb lists TRBD2, though no DNA is available to test this call. The CDR3 has 15 amino acids. The germline V gene encodes CDR1 SGHAT and CDR2 FQNNGV. The CDR3 sequence is CASSLERDSTDTQYF.

The chain uses TRBV7-9 and TRBJ1-1. CDR1 and CDR2 (germline): SEHNR, FQNEAQ (reference sequence). The CDR3 consists of 12 residues. The CDR3: CASSFGVMEAFF.

The chain employs TRBV6-5 and TRBJ2-7; as DNA is missing, the TRBD2 call by TCRdb cannot be tested. CDR3 length equals 12 residues. Per germline, CDR1 MNHEY and CDR2 SVGAGI. CDR3 amino acids: CATSDSGDEQYF.

The V and J genes are TRBV20-1 and TRBJ2-3. The CDR3 sequence is 12 residues long. Per germline, CDR1 DFQATT and CDR2 SNEGSKA (reference sequence). CDR3: CSADEGTDTQYF.

The gene calls are TRBV4-3 and TRBJ2-1; TCRdb's D call, TRBD1, is unchecked because there is no DNA. The V gene's germline CDR1 is LGHNA and CDR2 YSLEER. CDR3 length equals 17 residues. CDR3 amino acids: CASSQDRGAGAYNGQFF.

The V and J genes are TRBV4-3 and TRBJ2-7; TCRdb proposes TRBD1, but this gene call is untestable without DNA. Germline lookup yields CDR1 LGHNA and CDR2 YSLEER. The CDR3 has 14 residues. The CDR3 sequence: CASSPGTGADEQYF.

The J gene is TRBJ2-1, the V gene TRBV4-2; without DNA, the TCRdb call of TRBD1 cannot be checked. Germline V lookup: CDR1 LGHNA, CDR2 YNFKEQ. This CDR3 is built from 18 residues. CDR3 sequence: CASSQDLVGVGWRDEQFF.

The chain uses TRBV5-1 and TRBJ2-7; the TRBD2 assignment by TCRdb is unverifiable without DNA. The CDR3 contains 14 residues. Germline V gene lookup returns CDR1 SGHRS and CDR2 YFSETQ. CDR3 region: CASSLEVRDYEQYF.

The chain carries TRBV7-6 and TRBJ1-5; TCRdb names TRBD1, which stays unverified in the absence of DNA. The germline V gene has CDR1 SGHVS and CDR2 FNYEAQ. CDR3 size: 15 residues. CDR3 sequence: CASSPETLGNQPQHF.

The chain is built from TRBV7-9 and TRBJ2-5; the D call from TCRdb, TRBD2, cannot be confirmed without DNA. Germline V gene sequence: CDR1 SEHNR, CDR2 FQNEAQ (reference sequence). The CDR3 loop spans 13 amino acids. The CDR3 region is CASRSGGFETQYF.

This chain links TRBV7-2 with TRBJ2-7; the D call of TRBD2 rests on TCRdb alone, since no DNA is present to check it. Germline V gene lookup returns CDR1 SGHTA and CDR2 FQGNSA. The CDR3 is 14 residues long. This CDR3 is CASSTGLTSYEQYF.

This chain uses TRBV29-1 with TRBJ2-2; absent DNA, TCRdb's TRBD1 call cannot be checked. Germline V CDR1 and CDR2: SQVTM, ANQGSEA. The CDR3 loop spans 15 amino acids. The chain's CDR3 is CSVETGWTNTGELFF.

This chain uses TRBV12-3 or TRBV12-4 with TRBJ2-5; TCRdb lists TRBD2, though no DNA is available to test this call. CDR3 length: 17 amino acids. CDR3: CASSFARGDSTQETQYF.

The chain joins TRBV19 to TRBJ2-1. This CDR3 spans 11 amino acids. From germline, CDR1 is LNHDA and CDR2 SQIVND (reference sequence). CDR3: CASRWTGEQFF.

This sequence joins TRBV27 and TRBJ2-6. In germline, CDR1 is MNHEY, CDR2 SMNVEV (reference sequence). The CDR3 is 14 residues long. CDR3 region: CASREGGGANVLTF.

This chain links TRBV6-2 or TRBV6-3 with TRBJ2-1; the D call of TRBD1 rests on TCRdb alone, since no DNA is present to check it. In germline, CDR1 is MNHEY, CDR2 SVGEGT. The length of the CDR3 is 15 residues. The CDR3 protein is CDSSSLGTGLNEQFF.

This chain links TRBV12-3 or TRBV12-4 with TRBJ2-3; the TRBD1 assignment by TCRdb is unverifiable without DNA. The length of the CDR3 is 14 residues. CDR3: CASTSRAPSDTQYF.

The chain employs TRBV20-1 and TRBJ2-7; TCRdb's D gene call, TRBD1, goes unchecked for lack of DNA. Per germline, CDR1 DFQATT and CDR2 SNEGSKA (reference sequence). CDR3 length: 15 amino acids. CDR3 protein: CSASPQDRFSYEQYF.

The CDR3 loop reads CAISESVGLAEETQYF. The chain links TRBV10-3 to TRBJ2-5; absent DNA, TCRdb's TRBD2 call cannot be checked. CDR1 and CDR2 (germline): ENHRY, SYGVKD. The CDR3 loop spans 16 amino acids.